This T cell receptor beta chain was identified in a study of CD39 and CD103 CD8 tumor-infiltrating T cells. The protocol was immunoSEQ multiplex PCR, while the TCRdb copy is restricted to in-frame clones and leaves out a portion. The repertoire holds 350 to 550 clones, 70% seen once, with around 31% in the top ten. Germline V CDR1 and CDR2: SEHNR, FQNEAQ (reference sequence). With 5 bases clipped from V and 2 bases from J, the junction kept 7 bases outside the gene matches. This CDR3 has 17 residues. The sequenced sample was CD39- CD103+ CD8+ T cells sorted from the tumor. The subset was: CD103+CD39- single-positive CD45RA- CD8 T cells. The sequence derives from a human donor with head and neck squamous cell carcinoma. The V call is TRBV7-9, the J call TRBJ2-3; 13 nucleotides align to TRBD2. CDR3 nucleotides: TGTGCCAGCAGCGGGTCGGGACTAGCGGGGTTCACAGATACGCAGTATTTT. This sequence encodes CASSGSGLAGFTDTQYF.